This T cell receptor (beta chain) is from a study of tumor-infiltrating lymphocytes in primary liver carcinoma. Constant-region priming of around 530 ng total RNA yielded TCR beta cDNA. Slightly modified ARM-PCR, run as three nested multiplex PCR rounds, produced the TCR beta libraries. A C-beta reverse primer and TRBV1-TRBV30 forward primers served in each of the first two PCR rounds, at 10 cycles apiece. TCRdb recomputed calls from the multiplex PCR reads with MiXCR, one row per CDR3 protein. Of around 54,000 distinct CDR3 sequences listed, about 68% are singletons. Bulk tissue was left unsorted, and RNA and DNA were co-extracted from roughly 20-30 mg of it. The CDR3 runs 18 residues. Germline CDR1 and CDR2: SGHAT and FQNNGV. The V and J ends lost 8 bases and 4 bases, in that order; junction bases with no gene match: 15. This clonotype appeared a single time. This CDR3 fails to terminate in the conserved phenylalanine or tryptophan, so it likely reflects a read error.

The sequence came from a middle-aged man with primary liver carcinoma and hepatitis B virus infection. The rearrangement uses TRBV11-2 and TRBJ2-7; 15 bases line up with TRBD2. Sequencing was done on a sample of liver tumor tissue from sampling region 2. As to subset: tumor region T2, inferior pole. The CDR3 DNA sequence: TGTGCCAGCCACTTATCCGTTGGACTAGCGGGAGGGGGGTACGAGCAGTACTAC. Its translation: CASHLSVGLAGGGYEQYY.